These 15 T cell receptor beta chains were all obtained from the same sample, sequenced in a study of T cell changes during pregnancy in multiple sclerosis. Sequencing was performed with immunoSEQ multiplex PCR; in TCRdb, only in-frame clones are kept and a portion is missing. This sample has about 43,000 clones, with approximately 91% found just once. The sample comprised PBMCs (not recorded whether the cells were cultured). The origin of the receptors is a female donor with multiple sclerosis, enrolled in a pregnancy study.

The rearrangement uses TRBV4-2 and TRBJ2-2; 9 positions match TRBD2. The CDR3 is 15 amino acids. Looked up from germline, CDR1 is LGHNA and CDR2 is YNFKEQ. V shed 4 bases and J 6 bases; nucleotides not matched to a gene: 6. This CDR3 is CASSLRREGPGELFF. The CDR3 bases are TGTGCCAGCAGCCTTAGGCGGGAGGGCCCCGGGGAGCTGTTTTTT.

This clone has more than one count but fewer than ten. CDR3: CASDQGASNEKLFF. For the CDR3, the DNA is TGTGCCAGTGACCAGGGGGCGTCTAATGAAAAACTGTTTTTT. V and J are TRBV19 and TRBJ1-4; 8 bases match TRBD1. Germline CDR1 LNHDA, CDR2 SQIVND (reference sequence). The CDR3 extends over 14 amino acids. J lost 3 bases, V lost 8 bases, and 5 bases had no gene match.

This chain uses TRBV5-1 with TRBJ2-3; TRBD2 agrees at 9 bases. CDR3 size: 16 residues. Trimming removed 2 bases from V and 0 bases from J; junction bases left unmatched: 4. The germline V gene has CDR1 SGHRS and CDR2 YFSETQ. In DNA, the CDR3 is TGCGCCAGCAGCTTAGGACTAGCGTTTAGCACAGATACGCAGTATTTT. Its translation: CASSLGLAFSTDTQYF.

The chain has TRBV5-1 and TRBJ2-5; D gene uncertain. The germline V gene encodes CDR1 SGHRS and CDR2 YFSETQ. V dropped 3 bases and J dropped 2 bases, with 14 bases sitting between them. The CDR3 runs 15 residues. CDR3 coding DNA: TGCGCCAGCAGCTCGGCTACCGGGTCTCAAGAGACCCAGTACTTC. Protein: CASSSATGSQETQYF.

In its sample, this clone was seen once. The chain recombines TRBV6-5 with TRBJ2-7; possible D gene TRBD1, 6 bases. V was shortened by 3 bases and J by 4 bases, with 19 bases between the two germline ends. Germline values: CDR1 MNHEY, CDR2 SVGAGI. CDR3 length equals 16 residues. Here the CDR3 reads CASSYSAGDVEYEQYF. The CDR3 DNA reads TGTGCCAGCAGTTATTCCGCAGGGGATGTAGAGTACGAGCAGTACTTC.

The V call is TRBV18, the J call TRBJ2-7; D remains unclear. Trimming removed 3 bases from V and 1 base from J, with 7 bases in between. The germline V gene encodes CDR1 KGHSH and CDR2 LQKENI. The CDR3 totals 13 residues. DNA of the CDR3: TGTGCCAGCTCACCCCAGGAGTCCTACGAGCAGTACTTC. Translation gives CASSPQESYEQYF.

The chain couples TRBV15 to TRBJ1-4; D is ambiguous. The V end lost 4 bases, the J end lost 0 bases, and 12 bases lay between the germline ends. CDR1 is LNHNV, CDR2 YYDKDF, per germline (reference sequence). This CDR3 is 16 amino acids long. CDR3 nucleotides: TGTGCCACCAGCACAGGATATGGAGCAACTAATGAAAAACTGTTTTTT. Translating it yields CATSTGYGATNEKLFF.

This chain uses TRBV28 with TRBJ2-5, with D possibly TRBD1 on 5 matching bases. Germline V lookup: CDR1 MDHEN, CDR2 SYDVKM. Deletions cut 2 bases from V and 5 bases from J, with 18 bases between. This CDR3 contains 16 residues. CDR3 DNA: TGTGCCAGCAGTTTAACCCCCGTCTGGGGCGAGGAGACCCAGTACTTC. It encodes CASSLTPVWGEETQYF. The full variable domain, with the rest looked up from reference TRBV28 and TRBJ2-5, is DVKVTQSSRYLVKRTGEKVFLECVQDMDHENMFWYRQDPGLGLRLIYFSYDVKMKEKGDIPEGYSVSREKKERFSLILESASTNQTSMYLCASSLTPVWGEETQYFGPGTRLLVL.

V is TRBV12-5 and J is TRBJ2-5; possible D gene TRBD2, 6 bases. V was shortened by 0 bases and J by 0 bases, with 14 bases between the two germline ends. CDR1 LGHNT and CDR2 FRNRAP come from the germline V gene. This CDR3 spans 17 amino acids. CDR3: CASGLVVGRDYQETQYF. The CDR3 DNA follows: TGTGCTAGTGGTTTGGTCGTCGGCCGGGACTACCAAGAGACCCAGTACTTC.

The genes are TRBV4-3 and TRBJ2-4, with TRBD1 matching 9 bases. V shed 0 bases and J 0 bases; nucleotides not matched to a gene: 15. Germline V gene sequence: CDR1 LGHNA, CDR2 YSLEER. The CDR3 totals 21 residues. CDR3 DNA sequence: TGCGCCAGCAGCCAAGAAATCCGGACAGGGGCAAAGATACTAGCCAAAAACATTCAGTACTTC. It translates to CASSQEIRTGAKILAKNIQYF.

The rearrangement links TRBV5-4 to TRBJ2-3; no reliable D call. V lost 0 bases to trimming and J lost 11 bases, with 10 bases between them. The CDR3 spans 12 residues. The germline CDR1 and CDR2 sequences are SGHNT and YYREEE (reference sequence). In DNA, the CDR3 is TGTGCCAGCAGCTTGGACCCCCGTATGCAGTATTTT. Translation gives CASSLDPRMQYF.

This clone has more than one count but fewer than ten. This chain links TRBV14 with TRBJ1-2; tentatively, D is TRBD1 (6 bases). The CDR3 is 17 amino acids. Germline loops: CDR1 SGHDN, CDR2 FVKESK. V shed 3 bases and J shed 3 bases, with 20 bases lying between them. The CDR3 loop is CASSQDPNREIHYGYTF. CDR3 DNA: TGTGCCAGCAGCCAGGATCCCAACAGGGAGATCCACTATGGCTACACCTTC.

The CDR3 loop is CASSNMAGDGDTQYF. DNA for the CDR3: TGTGCCAGTAGTAATATGGCGGGGGACGGAGATACGCAGTATTTT. V and J are TRBV19 and TRBJ2-3; TRBD2 agrees at 7 bases. This CDR3 has 15 amino acids. CDR1 is LNHDA, CDR2 SQIVND, per germline (reference sequence). The J segment lost 5 bases and the V segment lost 4 bases, leaving 9 bases of the junction unmatched. The variable domain in full, with the rest retrieved from reference TRBV19 and TRBJ2-3, is DGGITQSPKYLFRKEGQNVTLSCEQNLNHDAMYWYRQDPGQGLRLIYYSQIVNDFQKGDIAEGYSVSREKKESFPLTVTSAQKNPTAFYLCASSNMAGDGDTQYFGPGTRLTVL.

The V gene is TRBV18, the J gene TRBJ1-3, with D unclear. This CDR3 is 15 amino acids long. The ends were cut back, 3 bases at V and 0 bases at J, with 9 bases in the middle. In germline, CDR1 is KGHSH, CDR2 LQKENI. Here the CDR3 reads CASSPPNSSGNTIYF. The CDR3 nucleotides are TGTGCCAGCTCACCTCCGAACAGCTCTGGAAACACCATATATTTT.

The V gene is TRBV28, the J gene TRBJ2-2, with 7 bases that match TRBD2. This CDR3 region has 15 residues. Germline V gene lookup returns CDR1 MDHEN and CDR2 SYDVKM. V trimming: 8 bases; J trimming: 7 bases; junction bases outside the gene matches: 13. The CDR3 nucleotides are TGTGCCAGCGGATCGGGGGGAAAAAGGGTCGGGGAGCTGTTTTTT. Translated, it gives CASGSGGKRVGELFF.